This paragraph reports one T cell receptor (beta chain). The antigen is unknown. Germline loops: CDR1 SGHRS, CDR2 YFSETQ. This CDR3 has 16 residues. V lost 0 bases, J lost 6 bases, and 9 bases stayed unmatched. Some clones are missing from TCRdb's copy, which holds only in-frame ones; the method was immunoSEQ multiplex PCR. Seen here are 110,000 or so clones, 70% to 90% observed once, and the top ten hold around 2%. This sample is drawn from a study of cytomegalovirus exposure and HLA in healthy donors. Findings and caveats of the study: Rare TCR sequences dominated, though some public TCRs recurred in many donors. According to a subsequent analysis, TCR clusters from the first cohort were inclined to appear together in the 100 to 150 validation repertoires.

This clonotype was sampled from a man in his late teens or twenties in good health and CMV-seronegative. Sequences were obtained from PBMCs. The chain employs TRBV5-1 and TRBJ2-5, with TRBD2 matching over 9 bases. This CDR3 is CASSLGLAEGLQTQYF. Written as DNA, the CDR3 is TGCGCCAGCAGCTTGGGACTAGCGGAGGGGTTACAGACCCAGTACTTC.